Sequencing of this T cell receptor beta chain was carried out in a study of cytomegalovirus exposure and HLA in healthy donors. Germline V gene lookup returns CDR1 LNHDA and CDR2 SQIVND (reference sequence). The CDR3 is made up of 16 amino acids. V was pared by 5 bases and J by 1 base, with 8 bases of the junction left unmatched. The PCR used 60 Vbeta and 13 Jbeta primers. Assay: immunoSEQ multiplex PCR; the TCRdb copy retains only in-frame clones and omits some. The repertoire holds about 130,000 clones, 75% to 90% seen once, with 1% in the top ten. This clonotype was obtained from a man aged 40-50 years in good health and CMV-seronegative. Sequencing was done on a sample of PBMCs. V is TRBV19 and J is TRBJ2-3; 8 bases agree with TRBD2. The CDR3 here is CASSARGSGGTDTQYF. The CDR3 bases are TGTGCCAGTAGTGCCCGGGGTAGCGGGGGCACAGATACGCAGTATTTT.